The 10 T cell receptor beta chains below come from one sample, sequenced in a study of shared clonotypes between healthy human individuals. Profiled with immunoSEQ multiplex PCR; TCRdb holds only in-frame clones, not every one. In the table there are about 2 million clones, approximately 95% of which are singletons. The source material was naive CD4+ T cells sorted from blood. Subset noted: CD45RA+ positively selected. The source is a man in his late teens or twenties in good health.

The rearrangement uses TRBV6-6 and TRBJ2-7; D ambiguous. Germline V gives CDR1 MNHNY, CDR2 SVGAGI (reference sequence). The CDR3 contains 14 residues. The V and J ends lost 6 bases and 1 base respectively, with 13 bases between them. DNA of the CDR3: TGTGCCAGCAGGCTAACGGTGATGTCCTACGAGCAGTACTTC. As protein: CASRLTVMSYEQYF.

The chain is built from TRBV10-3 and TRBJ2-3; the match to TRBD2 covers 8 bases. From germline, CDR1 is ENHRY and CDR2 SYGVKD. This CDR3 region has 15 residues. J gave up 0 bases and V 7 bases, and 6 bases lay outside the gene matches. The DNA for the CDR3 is TGTGCCATCACCGGGAGGGCCTCTAGCACAGATACGCAGTATTTT. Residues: CAITGRASSTDTQYF.

The CDR3 reads CASSLVPAGGWEQFF. The CDR3, as DNA: TGTGCCAGCAGCTTAGTCCCCGCAGGGGGCTGGGAGCAGTTCTTC. The rearrangement uses TRBV7-9 and TRBJ2-1; 8 bases match TRBD1. V lost 1 base to trimming and J lost 10 bases; unmatched junction nucleotides: 9. CDR1 SEHNR and CDR2 FQNEAQ come from the germline V gene (reference sequence). This CDR3 has 15 residues.

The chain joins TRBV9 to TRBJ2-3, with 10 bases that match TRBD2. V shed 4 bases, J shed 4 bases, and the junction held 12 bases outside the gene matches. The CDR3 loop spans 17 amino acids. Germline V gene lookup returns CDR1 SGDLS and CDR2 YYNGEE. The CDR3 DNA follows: TGTGCCAGCAGCCCCCACCTCTTCCTAGCGGGGGCAGATACGCAGTATTTT. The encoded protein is CASSPHLFLAGADTQYF.

The CDR3 protein is CASSLDGRAATEAFF. In DNA form, the CDR3 reads TGTGCCAGCAGCTTAGATGGCAGGGCGGCCACTGAAGCTTTCTTT. The chain couples TRBV7-2 to TRBJ1-1; possibly TRBD1 for D (5 bases). The germline CDR1 and CDR2 sequences are SGHTA and FQGNSA. The CDR3 extends over 15 amino acids. Trimming stripped 1 base from V and 4 bases from J, with 13 bases between.

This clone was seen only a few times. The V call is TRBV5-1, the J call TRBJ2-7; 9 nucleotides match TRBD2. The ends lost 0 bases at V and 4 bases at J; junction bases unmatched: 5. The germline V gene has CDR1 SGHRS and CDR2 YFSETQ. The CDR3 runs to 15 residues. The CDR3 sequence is CASSLALAGMYEQYF. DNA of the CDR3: TGCGCCAGCAGCTTGGCGCTAGCGGGGATGTACGAGCAGTACTTC.

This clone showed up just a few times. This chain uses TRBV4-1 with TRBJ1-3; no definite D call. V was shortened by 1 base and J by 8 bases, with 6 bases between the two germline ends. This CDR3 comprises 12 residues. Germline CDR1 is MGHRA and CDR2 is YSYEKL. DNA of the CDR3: TGCGCCAGCAGCCAAGTTTTGGACACCATATATTTT. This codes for CASSQVLDTIYF.

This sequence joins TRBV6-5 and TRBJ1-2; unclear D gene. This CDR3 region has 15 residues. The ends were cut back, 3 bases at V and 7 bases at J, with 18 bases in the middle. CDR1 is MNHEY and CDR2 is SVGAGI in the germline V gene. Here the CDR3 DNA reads TGTGCCAGCAGTTATAGGCCCACAGTGGATGGTGGCTACACCTTC. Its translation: CASSYRPTVDGGYTF.

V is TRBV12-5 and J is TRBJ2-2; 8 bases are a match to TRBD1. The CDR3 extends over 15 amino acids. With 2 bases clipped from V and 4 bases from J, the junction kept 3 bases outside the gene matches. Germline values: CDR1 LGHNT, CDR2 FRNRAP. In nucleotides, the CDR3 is TGTGCTAGTGGTTTGATCCAGGGGGCCACCGGGGAGCTGTTTTTT. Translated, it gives CASGLIQGATGELFF.

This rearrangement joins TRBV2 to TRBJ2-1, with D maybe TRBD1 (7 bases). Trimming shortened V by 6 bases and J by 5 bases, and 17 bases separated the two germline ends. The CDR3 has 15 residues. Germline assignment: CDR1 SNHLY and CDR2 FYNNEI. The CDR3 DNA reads TGTGCCAGCAGCTTACTCAGGGGGGCAAACAATGAGCAGTTCTTC. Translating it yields CASSLLRGANNEQFF.